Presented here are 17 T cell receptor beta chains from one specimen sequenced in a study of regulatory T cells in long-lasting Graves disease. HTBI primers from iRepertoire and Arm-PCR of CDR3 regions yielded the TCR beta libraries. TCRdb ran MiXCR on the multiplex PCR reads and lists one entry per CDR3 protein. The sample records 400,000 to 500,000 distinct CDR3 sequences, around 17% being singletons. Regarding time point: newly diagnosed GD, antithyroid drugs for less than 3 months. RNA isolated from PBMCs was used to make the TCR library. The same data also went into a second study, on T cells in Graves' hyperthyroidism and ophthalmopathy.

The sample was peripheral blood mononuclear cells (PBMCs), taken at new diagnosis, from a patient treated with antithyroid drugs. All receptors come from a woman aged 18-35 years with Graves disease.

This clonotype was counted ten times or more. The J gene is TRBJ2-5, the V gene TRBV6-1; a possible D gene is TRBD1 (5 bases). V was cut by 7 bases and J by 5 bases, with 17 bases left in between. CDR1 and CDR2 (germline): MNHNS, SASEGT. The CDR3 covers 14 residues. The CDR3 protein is CASNAGLGSETQYF. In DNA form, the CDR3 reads TGTGCCAGCAACGCAGGGCTGGGTAGTGAGACCCAGTACTTC.

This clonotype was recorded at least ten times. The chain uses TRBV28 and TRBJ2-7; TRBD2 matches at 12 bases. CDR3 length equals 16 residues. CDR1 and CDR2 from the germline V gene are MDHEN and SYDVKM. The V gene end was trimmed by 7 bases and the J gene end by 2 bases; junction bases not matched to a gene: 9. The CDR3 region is CASTLGTSGLAYEQYF. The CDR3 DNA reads TGTGCCAGCACCCTGGGGACTAGCGGGCTTGCCTACGAGCAGTACTTC.

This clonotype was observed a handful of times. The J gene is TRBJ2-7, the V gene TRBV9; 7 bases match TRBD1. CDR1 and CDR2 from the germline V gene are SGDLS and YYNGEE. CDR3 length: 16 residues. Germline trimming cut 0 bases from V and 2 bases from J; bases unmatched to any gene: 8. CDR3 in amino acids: CASSVAPGTAAYEQYF. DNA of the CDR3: TGTGCCAGCAGCGTAGCCCCCGGGACAGCTGCCTACGAGCAGTACTTC.

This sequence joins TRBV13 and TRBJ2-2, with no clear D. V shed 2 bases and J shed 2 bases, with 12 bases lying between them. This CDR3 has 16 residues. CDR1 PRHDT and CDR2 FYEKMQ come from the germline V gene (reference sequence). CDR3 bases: TGTGCCAGCAGCTTAAGGGCCGAGTTCAACACCGGGGAGCTGTTTTTT. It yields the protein CASSLRAEFNTGELFF.

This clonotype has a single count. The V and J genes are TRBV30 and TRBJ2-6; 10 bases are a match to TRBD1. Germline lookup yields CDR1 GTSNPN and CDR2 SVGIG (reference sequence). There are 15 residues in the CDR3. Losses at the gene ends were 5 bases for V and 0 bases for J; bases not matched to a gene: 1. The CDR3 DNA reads TGTGCCTGGGGACAGGGGGGCTCTGGGGCCAACGTCCTGACTTTC. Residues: CAWGQGGSGANVLTF.

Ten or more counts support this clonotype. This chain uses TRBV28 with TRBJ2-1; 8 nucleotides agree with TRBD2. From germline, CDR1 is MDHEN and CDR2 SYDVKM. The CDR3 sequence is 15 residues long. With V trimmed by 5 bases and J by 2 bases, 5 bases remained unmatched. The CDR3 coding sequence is TGTGCCAGCAGTCCGGGACTAGGGCCCTACAATGAGCAGTTCTTC. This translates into CASSPGLGPYNEQFF. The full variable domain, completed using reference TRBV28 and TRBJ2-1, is DVKVTQSSRYLVKRTGEKVFLECVQDMDHENMFWYRQDPGLGLRLIYFSYDVKMKEKGDIPEGYSVSREKKERFSLILESASTNQTSMYLCASSPGLGPYNEQFFGPGTRLTVL.

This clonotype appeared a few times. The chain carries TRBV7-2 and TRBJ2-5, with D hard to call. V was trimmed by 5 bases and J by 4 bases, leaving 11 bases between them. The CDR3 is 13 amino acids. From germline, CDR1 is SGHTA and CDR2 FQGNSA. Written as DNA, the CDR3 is TGTGCCAGCAGCCCCTGGAGAGGAGAGACCCAGTACTTC. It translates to CASSPWRGETQYF.

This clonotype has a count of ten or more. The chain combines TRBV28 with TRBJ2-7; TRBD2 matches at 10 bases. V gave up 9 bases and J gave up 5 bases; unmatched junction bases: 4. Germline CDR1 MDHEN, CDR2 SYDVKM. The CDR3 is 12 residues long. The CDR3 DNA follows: TGTGCCAGTCTGGGACTAGCGAACGAGCAGTACTTC. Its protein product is CASLGLANEQYF.

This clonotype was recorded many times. The CDR3, as DNA: TGTGCCAGCAGTTACTTGATTCTGGGGACAGGGGGCGGAGAGACCCAGTACTTC. Translating it yields CASSYLILGTGGGETQYF. This rearrangement joins TRBV6-5 to TRBJ2-5, with TRBD1 matching over 12 bases. V gave up 1 base and J gave up 4 bases; unmatched junction bases: 10. Germline V gene data show CDR1 as MNHEY and CDR2 as SVGAGI. The CDR3 loop spans 18 amino acids.

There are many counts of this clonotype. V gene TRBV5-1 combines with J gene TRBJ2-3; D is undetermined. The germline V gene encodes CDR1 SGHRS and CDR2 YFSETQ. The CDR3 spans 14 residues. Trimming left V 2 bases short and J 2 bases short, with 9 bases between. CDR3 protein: CASSLKSNTDTQYF. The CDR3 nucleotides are TGCGCCAGCAGCTTAAAGTCCAACACAGATACGCAGTATTTT.

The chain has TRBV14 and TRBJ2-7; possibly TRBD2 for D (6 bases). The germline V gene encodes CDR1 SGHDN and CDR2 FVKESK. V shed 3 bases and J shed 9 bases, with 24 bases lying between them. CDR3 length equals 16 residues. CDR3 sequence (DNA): TGTGCCAGCAGCCAGGTGGAGGGGATCGTCTCTCGGGTGCAGTACTTC. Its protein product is CASSQVEGIVSRVQYF. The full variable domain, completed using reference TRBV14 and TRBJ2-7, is EAGVTQFPSHSVIEKGQTVTLRCDPISGHDNLYWYRRVMGKEIKFLLHFVKESKQDESGMPNNRFLAERTGGTYSTLKVQPAELEDSGVYFCASSQVEGIVSRVQYFGPGTRLTVT.

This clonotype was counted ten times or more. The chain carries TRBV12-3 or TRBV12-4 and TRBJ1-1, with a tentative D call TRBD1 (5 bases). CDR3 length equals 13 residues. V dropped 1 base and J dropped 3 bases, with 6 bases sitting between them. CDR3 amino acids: CASSLVGDTEAFF. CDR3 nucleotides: TGTGCCAGCAGTTTAGTAGGGGACACTGAAGCTTTCTTT.

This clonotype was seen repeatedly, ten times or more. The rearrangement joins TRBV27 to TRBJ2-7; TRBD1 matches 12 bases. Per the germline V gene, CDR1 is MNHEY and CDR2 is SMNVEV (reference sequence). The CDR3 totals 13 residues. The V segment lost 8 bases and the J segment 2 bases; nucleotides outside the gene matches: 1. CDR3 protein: CASGDRGPYEQYF. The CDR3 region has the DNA TGTGCCAGCGGGGACAGGGGGCCCTACGAGCAGTACTTC.

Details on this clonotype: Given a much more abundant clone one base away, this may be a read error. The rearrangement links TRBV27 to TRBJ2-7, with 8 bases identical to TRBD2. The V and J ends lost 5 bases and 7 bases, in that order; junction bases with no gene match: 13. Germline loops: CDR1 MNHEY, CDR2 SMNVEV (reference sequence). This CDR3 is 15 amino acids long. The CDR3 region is CASSQGLVLFGEQYF. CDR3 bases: TGTGCCAGCAGTCAGGGACTAGTCTTGTTCGGGGAGCAGTACTTC.

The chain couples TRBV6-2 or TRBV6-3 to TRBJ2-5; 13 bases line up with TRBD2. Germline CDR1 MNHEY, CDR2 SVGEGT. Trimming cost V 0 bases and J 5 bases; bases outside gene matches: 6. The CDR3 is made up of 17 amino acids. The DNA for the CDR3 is TGTGCCAGCAGTTACTCGCCACTAGCGGGAGGGCCCGAGACCCAGTACTTC. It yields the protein CASSYSPLAGGPETQYF.

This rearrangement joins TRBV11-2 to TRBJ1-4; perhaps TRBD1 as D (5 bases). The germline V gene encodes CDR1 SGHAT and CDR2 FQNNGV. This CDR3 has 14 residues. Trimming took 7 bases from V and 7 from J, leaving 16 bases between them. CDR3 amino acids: CASTQGFTGEKLFF. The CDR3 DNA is TGTGCCAGCACCCAGGGTTTTACAGGTGAAAAACTGTTTTTT.

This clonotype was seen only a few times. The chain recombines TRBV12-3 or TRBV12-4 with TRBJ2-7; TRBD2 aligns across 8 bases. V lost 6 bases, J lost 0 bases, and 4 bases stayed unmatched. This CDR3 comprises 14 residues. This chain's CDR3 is CASSVAGFSYEQYF. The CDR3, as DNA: TGTGCCAGCAGCGTAGCGGGATTCTCCTACGAGCAGTACTTC.